What follows are 28 T cell receptor beta chains derived from one specimen sequenced in a study of OX40 agonist ivuxolimab in advanced cancers. The table came from immunoSEQ multiplex PCR; TCRdb's copy has only in-frame clones and leaves some out. The data hold 72,000 or so clones, with around nine tenths observed a single time. This sample comprised CD4+ or CD8+ T cells sorted from blood, obtained in a trial of the OX40 agonist ivuxolimab. Source of these receptors: an adult with an advanced solid tumor such as melanoma, head and neck, liver or kidney cancer.

The rearrangement uses TRBV5-1 and TRBJ2-4; no clear D. V gave up 1 base and J gave up 0 bases, with 8 bases separating them. The CDR3 totals 15 residues. Germline CDR1 reads SGHRS; CDR2 reads YFSETQ. The CDR3: CASSLRVVAKNIQYF. CDR3 coding DNA: TGCGCCAGCAGCTTGAGAGTCGTAGCCAAAAACATTCAGTACTTC.

The chain combines TRBV5-8 with TRBJ1-1; perhaps TRBD1 as D (6 bases). CDR3 length: 14 amino acids. CDR1 and CDR2 from the germline V gene are SGHTS and YDEGEE. Trimming removed 2 bases from V and 7 bases from J, with 15 bases in between. The CDR3 region has the DNA TGTGCCAGCAGCTTAGAGACAGGAAACGATGAAGCTTTCTTT. Protein sequence: CASSLETGNDEAFF. Together with reference TRBV5-8 and TRBJ1-1, the CDR3 gives the full variable domain: EAGVTQSPTHLIKTRGQQATLRCSPISGHTSVYWYQQALGLGLQFLLWYDEGEERNRGNFPPRFSGRQFPNYSSELNVNALELEDSALYLCASSLETGNDEAFFGQGTRLTVV.

The chain recombines TRBV18 with TRBJ2-7; 7 nucleotides align to TRBD2. CDR3 length: 13 amino acids. Germline values: CDR1 KGHSH, CDR2 LQKENI. Losses at the gene ends were 0 bases for V and 6 bases for J; bases not matched to a gene: 2. The CDR3 sequence is CASSPPGGSEQYF. The CDR3 nucleotides read TGTGCCAGCTCACCACCGGGGGGGAGCGAGCAGTACTTC. Full variable domain (outside the CDR3, taken from reference TRBV18 and TRBJ2-7): NAGVMQNPRHLVRRRGQEARLRCSPMKGHSHVYWYRQLPEEGLKFMVYLQKENIIDESGMPKERFSAEFPKEGPSILRIQQVVRGDSAAYFCASSPPGGSEQYFGPGTRLTVT.

The gene calls are TRBV28 and TRBJ1-6, with a possible D match to TRBD1 (6 bases). The CDR3 has 14 residues. CDR1 and CDR2 from the germline V gene are MDHEN and SYDVKM. V gave up 3 bases and J gave up 14 bases, with 17 bases separating them. The CDR3 spells CASSFLTGSGALHF. In DNA, the CDR3 is TGTGCCAGCAGTTTTCTCACAGGGTCGGGGGCCCTCCACTTT.

V gene TRBV10-3 combines with J gene TRBJ2-7; D tentatively fits TRBD1 or TRBD2 (5 bases each). The CDR3 consists of 12 residues. Trimming left V 4 bases short and J 3 bases short, with 7 bases between. Germline CDR1 reads ENHRY; CDR2 reads SYGVKD. CDR3 DNA: TGTGCCATCAGTGTTGGGGGCTACGAGCAGTACTTC. Protein sequence: CAISVGGYEQYF.

The V call is TRBV18, the J call TRBJ1-1; TRBD1 matches 10 bases. Per germline, CDR1 KGHSH and CDR2 LQKENI. Trimming at V came to 1 base and at J to 3 bases, leaving 5 bases not matched to a gene. CDR3 length: 16 amino acids. CDR3 sequence (DNA): TGTGCCAGCTCACCACGGACAGGGGGATTGGACACTGAAGCTTTCTTT. Translation: CASSPRTGGLDTEAFF.

The gene calls are TRBV5-5 and TRBJ2-7; 12 bases match TRBD2. The V gene end was trimmed by 4 bases and the J gene end by 3 bases; junction bases not matched to a gene: 2. Per the germline V gene, CDR1 is SGHKS and CDR2 is YYEKEE (reference sequence). This CDR3 contains 14 residues. This chain's CDR3 is CASSPGLAGYEQYF. The CDR3 bases are TGTGCCAGCAGCCCGGGACTAGCGGGCTACGAGCAGTACTTC.

The V call is TRBV5-4, the J call TRBJ2-5; 7 bases agree with TRBD1. The CDR3 sequence is 14 residues long. The V gene end was trimmed by 0 bases and the J gene end by 2 bases; junction bases not matched to a gene: 1. Germline assignment: CDR1 SGHNT and CDR2 YYREEE (reference sequence). CDR3 amino acids: CASSLAGQQETQYF. The CDR3 DNA reads TGTGCCAGCAGCTTGGCGGGACAGCAAGAGACCCAGTACTTC.

The chain has TRBV30 and TRBJ2-3; 14 nucleotides line up with TRBD2. CDR1 and CDR2 (germline): GTSNPN, SVGIG (reference sequence). The junction had 7 bases not matched to a gene; V was cut back by 1 base and J by 4 bases. CDR3 length equals 17 residues. CDR3 DNA sequence: TGTGCCTGGAGTGCGCGCCGGACTAGCGGGGGGTCAGATACGCAGTATTTT. This translates into CAWSARRTSGGSDTQYF.

V and J are TRBV28 and TRBJ1-4, with a possible D match to TRBD1 (6 bases). Trimming took 3 bases from V and 6 from J, leaving 14 bases between them. The length of the CDR3 is 15 residues. Germline V gene sequence: CDR1 MDHEN, CDR2 SYDVKM. CDR3 DNA sequence: TGTGCCAGCAGTTTTCGGGGGCGCGGCGATGAAAAACTGTTTTTT. The encoded protein is CASSFRGRGDEKLFF.

The chain is built from TRBV5-6 and TRBJ1-2, with TRBD1 matching 7 bases. CDR1 SGHDT and CDR2 YYEEEE come from the germline V gene. J gave up 12 bases and V 3 bases, and 5 bases lay outside the gene matches. This CDR3 contains 11 residues. The CDR3 is CASSSQGGHTF. The CDR3 DNA sequence: TGTGCCAGCAGCTCCCAGGGGGGACACACCTTC. Based on the CDR3 plus reference TRBV5-6 and TRBJ1-2, the full variable domain is DAGVTQSPTHLIKTRGQQVTLRCSPKSGHDTVSWYQQALGQGPQFIFQYYEEEERQRGNFPDRFSGHQFPNYSSELNVNALLLGDSALYLCASSSQGGHTFGSGTRLTVV.

The rearrangement joins TRBV18 to TRBJ2-1; tentative D call: TRBD1 (5 bases). Germline values: CDR1 KGHSH, CDR2 LQKENI. The V end was cut by 3 bases, the J end by 4 bases, with 13 bases between. The CDR3 spans 15 residues. DNA for the CDR3: TGTGCCAGCTCACCCCAGGGTTACGGGTACAATGAGCAGTTCTTC. Protein sequence: CASSPQGYGYNEQFF.

V and J are TRBV27 and TRBJ1-1; weak D call: TRBD1 (6 bases). Germline values: CDR1 MNHEY, CDR2 SMNVEV (reference sequence). CDR3 size: 14 residues. V lost 5 bases, J lost 3 bases, and 13 bases lay in between. The CDR3 spells CASSLGQSYTEAFF. The CDR3 nucleotides read TGTGCCAGCAGTCTCGGACAGTCCTACACTGAAGCTTTCTTT.

This clone was observed a single time. The genes are TRBV2 and TRBJ1-5, with TRBD1 matching over 7 bases. J lost 2 bases, V lost 6 bases, and 4 bases had no gene match. The germline V gene encodes CDR1 SNHLY and CDR2 FYNNEI. The CDR3 is made up of 14 amino acids. CDR3 protein: CASRGDSGNQPQHF. CDR3 coding DNA: TGTGCCAGCAGGGGGGACAGTGGCAATCAGCCCCAGCATTTT.

This clone turned up a few times. This sequence joins TRBV28 and TRBJ2-1; 7 bases align to TRBD1. V lost 1 base to trimming and J lost 5 bases; unmatched junction nucleotides: 8. Germline assignment: CDR1 MDHEN and CDR2 SYDVKM. This CDR3 region has 16 residues. CDR3 coding DNA: TGTGCCAGCAGTTTATCATCAGGGACAGCTGACAATGAGCAGTTCTTC. Encoded protein: CASSLSSGTADNEQFF.

In its sample, this clone was seen once. V gene TRBV5-1 combines with J gene TRBJ2-3; D is perhaps TRBD1 (6 bases). CDR1 SGHRS and CDR2 YFSETQ come from the germline V gene. V was shortened by 0 bases and J by 2 bases, with 10 bases between the two germline ends. The CDR3 runs to 15 residues. Here the CDR3 DNA reads TGCGCCAGCAGCTTGGGACAGGTGTACACAGATACGCAGTATTTT. Translation: CASSLGQVYTDTQYF.

This clone was detected a few times. The chain recombines TRBV2 with TRBJ2-3; tentative D call: TRBD2 (5 bases). The V gene's germline CDR1 is SNHLY and CDR2 FYNNEI. The CDR3 consists of 13 residues. Deletions cut 6 bases from V and 6 bases from J, with 13 bases between. CDR3 in DNA: TGTGCCAGCAGACCCACACCGGGGGATACGCAGTATTTT. Its translation: CASRPTPGDTQYF.

J is TRBJ2-7 and V is TRBV6-5, with D hard to call. The V gene's germline CDR1 is MNHEY and CDR2 SVGAGI. Trimming left V 6 bases short and J 2 bases short, with 8 bases between. The CDR3 sequence is 12 residues long. CDR3 protein: CASSYPPYEQYF. In DNA form, the CDR3 reads TGTGCCAGCAGCTATCCACCCTACGAGCAGTACTTC.

The genes are TRBV28 and TRBJ1-2; no definite D call. Germline V gene sequence: CDR1 MDHEN, CDR2 SYDVKM. The CDR3 extends over 14 amino acids. V was shortened by 7 bases and J by 8 bases, with 20 bases between the two germline ends. The CDR3 coding sequence is TGTGCCAGCACCGTATCGGCGAGGCGGGGAGGCTACACCTTC. Encoded protein: CASTVSARRGGYTF.

This clone was seen just once. This chain connects TRBV5-4 to TRBJ2-1, with D possibly being TRBD2 (6 bases). The CDR3 spans 15 residues. In germline, CDR1 is SGHNT, CDR2 YYREEE (reference sequence). Trimming cost V 4 bases and J 7 bases, with 18 bases left between them. CDR3 sequence: CASSPSPGTWNEQFF. In DNA form, the CDR3 reads TGTGCCAGCAGCCCCAGTCCCGGGACTTGGAATGAGCAGTTCTTC.

This clone has a single count. The chain employs TRBV6-6 and TRBJ2-7, with D unclear. The CDR3 spans 14 residues. V lost 6 bases to trimming and J lost 1 base, with 13 bases between them. Germline CDR1 reads MNHNY; CDR2 reads SVGAGI (reference sequence). For the CDR3, the DNA is TGTGCCAGCAGGGCCTCCGGATTATCCTACGAGCAGTACTTC. As protein: CASRASGLSYEQYF.

In the case of this clone: A junction end diverges from the germline sequence, so it may reflect a read error. The rearrangement joins TRBV19 to TRBJ1-1; D is possibly TRBD1 (6 bases). Germline V lookup: CDR1 LNHDA, CDR2 SQIVND (reference sequence). This CDR3 region has 16 residues. As DNA, the CDR3 is TGTGCCAGTAGAACAGGGCCCTCCAAGAGTTACACTGAAACTTTCTTT. This encodes CASRTGPSKSYTETFF.

This chain uses TRBV6-6 with TRBJ1-1; 8 nucleotides agree with TRBD1. Trimming at V came to 7 bases and at J to 2 bases, leaving 6 bases not matched to a gene. The CDR3 totals 14 residues. The germline V gene encodes CDR1 MNHNY and CDR2 SVGAGI (reference sequence). As DNA, the CDR3 is TGTGCCAGCAAACAGGGGGTAACTAACACTGAAGCTTTCTTT. Its translation: CASKQGVTNTEAFF.

The V gene is TRBV11-2, the J gene TRBJ1-6; 7 bases line up with TRBD1. This CDR3 has 15 amino acids. The ends lost 1 base at V and 7 bases at J; junction bases unmatched: 4. CDR1 is SGHAT and CDR2 is FQNNGV in the germline V gene. The DNA of the CDR3 is TGTGCCAGCAGCTTAGGCAGGGGGGGGAATTCACCCCTCCACTTT. This codes for CASSLGRGGNSPLHF.

The CDR3, as DNA: TGTGCCAGCAGTTACACCGGGGAGCTGTTTTTT. Its protein product is CASSYTGELFF. The chain recombines TRBV28 with TRBJ2-2; D ambiguous. The germline CDR1 and CDR2 sequences are MDHEN and SYDVKM. The CDR3 runs 11 residues. V lost 4 bases and J 3 bases, leaving 0 bases between the germline ends.

This clone turned up a few times. The genes are TRBV7-8 and TRBJ1-1, with a possible D match to TRBD1 (5 bases). The CDR3 sequence is 13 residues long. Germline V lookup: CDR1 SGHVS, CDR2 FQNEAQ. Trimming shortened V by 1 base and J by 8 bases, and 11 bases separated the two germline ends. The CDR3 DNA follows: TGTGCCAGCAGCTTAGACAGGAGAAACGAAGCTTTCTTT. It yields the protein CASSLDRRNEAFF.

This clone has only one observation. The chain carries TRBV5-1 and TRBJ1-4; TRBD1 aligns across 8 bases. This CDR3 region has 15 residues. The germline V gene encodes CDR1 SGHRS and CDR2 YFSETQ. J lost 5 bases, V lost 2 bases, and 5 bases had no gene match. CDR3 sequence: CASSFGQGVNEKLFF. The CDR3 region has the DNA TGCGCCAGCAGCTTCGGACAGGGCGTAAATGAAAAACTGTTTTTT.

V and J are TRBV7-9 and TRBJ1-2; TRBD1 agrees at 7 bases. Germline assignment: CDR1 SEHNR and CDR2 FQNEAQ (reference sequence). The CDR3 runs to 14 residues. J was trimmed by 4 bases and V by 6 bases; bases with no gene match: 8. The CDR3, as DNA: TGTGCCAGCAGTCCCGGGACAGAACTCTATGGCTACACCTTC. This sequence encodes CASSPGTELYGYTF.